The following is a TCR beta chain sequence with its context. Its antigen has not been determined. Base-call qualities are not available, and no considerably larger clone is one nucleotide away. The same CDR3 arises from other DNA sequences in this sample as well. For sequencing of the TCRbeta CDR3 region, genomic DNA was extracted from the sorted cells. The immunoSEQ Assay was used to sequence the TCRbeta CDR3 regions. TCRdb provides this immuneACCESS table in a form limited to in-frame rearrangements. Some clones are lacking; in checked studies, under half of them reflect an unresolved V gene, and why the rest are absent is not known. This sample lists roughly 52,000 clones; approximately 80% were detected once. Around 5.9% of the sample is taken by the ten largest. Patients with a history of autoimmune disease or receiving systemic immunosuppression were excluded from the trial. In every dose cohort, peripheral blood was drawn for TCR sequencing at baseline, cycle 4 day 1, and cycle 7 day 1. The samples were taken from a phase I, first-in-human, multicenter, open-label dose-escalation trial of ivuxolimab. Adults with locally advanced or metastatic melanoma, renal cell, hepatocellular, or head and neck squamous cell carcinoma were enrolled in the trial. Before TCR sequencing, CD4+ T cells and CD8+ T cells from peripheral blood were sorted into separate populations.

V is pared back by 0 bases and J by 0 bases, with 6 bases lying between the germline termini. The CDR3, cysteine through phenylalanine, is 14 amino acids long. The retained sequence is limited to the CDR3, 42 bases, with the frame set at the first base. The germline V gene specifies SGHRS as CDR1 and YFSETQ as CDR2. This sample was taken from a study of OX40 agonist ivuxolimab in advanced cancers. Background for the entire study: Ivuxolimab was a fully human IgG2 agonistic monoclonal antibody targeting the costimulatory receptor OX40 (CD134). Intravenous ivuxolimab was administered to patients every 2 weeks at six dose levels: 0.01, 0.1, 0.3, 1.5, 3 and 10 mg/kg. Among the roughly 50 dose-escalation patients, 19 had hepatocellular carcinoma, roughly 15 melanoma, 9 renal cell carcinoma and 9 head and neck cancer. A male proportion of approximately 83% and a mean age of approximately 62 years, ranging from about 20 to 80, were recorded for the dose-escalation cohort. Patients were allowed to have had prior anti-PD-1, anti-PD-L1 or anti-CTLA-4 therapy, and approximately 40% of the dose-escalation patients had been treated with checkpoint inhibitors. Partial responses occurred in three dose-escalation patients: two with cutaneous melanoma and one with hepatocellular carcinoma. The point of sequencing TCRbeta in the periphery was to test whether ivuxolimab changed TCR sequence diversity and drove clonal T-cell expansion. The paper covers the monotherapy dose-escalation part of the phase I ivuxolimab trial, which included N of about 50 patients.

The study at large found these results: After ivuxolimab, CD8+ T cells had more expanded clones than CD4+ T cells on average. Clonal expansion of both CD4+ and CD8+ blood T cells was observed from baseline to week 6 at doses 0.1 to 3.0 mg/kg. The antigen specificity of the clonally expanded peripheral T cells was not determined. Low levels of normalized T-cell clonal expansion were also seen in some patients who did not respond. In partial responders in the 0.1-3.0 mg/kg groups, normalized peripheral clonal expansion was found to be among the lowest, especially among CD8+ T cells.

The chain joins TRBV5-1 to TRBJ1-1; too little of a D gene remains to name it. Sequences were derived from CD4+ or CD8+ T cells sorted from blood, sampled in a trial of the OX40 agonist ivuxolimab. This TCR was recovered from an adult with an advanced solid tumor such as melanoma, head and neck, liver or kidney cancer. CDR3 protein: CASSLATVNTEAFF. The nucleotide sequence reads as follows: TGCGCCAGCAGCTTGGCGACGGTGAACACTGAAGCTTTCTTT.